This TCR beta chain came from a study of breast tumors, draining lymph nodes, adjacent tissues. TCRdb re-called the multiplex PCR reads through MiXCR, storing one row per CDR3 protein. The sample carries over 100,000 distinct CDR3 sequences, under 25% recorded once. Germline lookup yields CDR1 SGHDT and CDR2 YYEEEE. The CDR3 is 16 amino acids. Findings and caveats of the study: Luminal-like breast cancer showed significantly greater tumor-nontumor repertoire similarity than basal-like breast cancer did. Tumor repertoires ranked between lymph nodes and nontumor tissue in diversity, with V and J gene preferences.

Axillary draining lymph nodes of breast cancer patients supplied the node samples. Concerning this clonotype itself: Its antigen remains unidentified. A much larger clone lies one base from this, so it may be a read error.

The J gene is TRBJ2-1, the V gene TRBV5-6; either TRBD1 or TRBD2 may supply D (6 bases each). Sequenced sample: axillary lymph node tissue. The TCR originated in a female donor with breast cancer. Some clones in this sample may be carry-over from other donors' samples. The CDR3 loop reads CASSSGGGGPYNEQLF. CDR3 DNA: TGTGCCAGCAGCTCTGGAGGGGGAGGCCCTTACAATGAGCAGCTCTTC.